The rows below give T cell receptor beta chains drawn from one sample of a study of blood T cell repertoires in COVID-19. Generated by immunoSEQ multiplex PCR, the TCRdb table keeps only in-frame clones and is missing some. The sample lists 250,000 to 350,000 clones; 65% to 85% were seen once. Sequenced input: peripheral blood. These receptors were obtained from a person aged 65 to 85 with COVID-19, enrolled during active disease. Both conserved end residues are part of each CDR3. Fields, in order: J gene, clone size, V gene, D gene, CDR3 protein, CDR3 DNA. The D gene is left open where the match is weak. Expanded clones get a size class; other rows say once, few or many, or leave the size out.

TRBJ1-1 - TRBV9 - CASSVGPNTEAFF TGTGCCAGCAGCGTGGGGCCGAACACTGAAGCTTTCTTT
TRBJ2-2 few TRBV5-5 - CASSAIDTGELFF TGTGCCAGCAGCGCTATTGACACCGGGGAGCTGTTTTTT
TRBJ1-1 - TRBV7-9 TRBD1 CASSSGTGLITEAFF TGTGCCAGCAGCTCCGGGACAGGGTTAATAACTGAAGCTTTCTTT
TRBJ1-5 - TRBV10-3 - CAISEALGASNQPQHF TGTGCCATCAGTGAGGCGTTGGGGGCTAGCAATCAGCCCCAGCATTTT
TRBJ1-1 - TRBV11-2 - CASSFSQVRVEAFF TGTGCCAGCAGCTTCTCGCAGGTCAGGGTGGAAGCTTTCTTT
TRBJ2-3 - TRBV6-4 - CASRPLAPEDTQYF TGTGCCAGCAGGCCCCTAGCCCCTGAAGATACGCAGTATTTT
TRBJ1-6 - TRBV5-8 - CASSLGYGGQGSSPLHF TGTGCCAGCAGCTTGGGATACGGCGGGCAGGGGAGTTCACCCCTCCACTTT
TRBJ2-1 - TRBV4-3 TRBD2 CASSQQTSGVYNEQFF TGCGCCAGCAGCCAGCAAACTAGCGGGGTTTACAATGAGCAGTTCTTC
TRBJ1-6 once TRBV5-1 TRBD1 CASSVTGAAANSPLHF TGCGCCAGCAGCGTAACAGGGGCCGCTGCGAATTCACCCCTCCACTTT
TRBJ2-7 - TRBV15 TRBD1 CATSIATGARNEQYF TGTGCCACCAGCATCGCGACAGGGGCCCGGAACGAGCAGTACTTC
TRBJ2-3 - TRBV5-1 - CASSDQKPSTDTQYF TGCGCCAGCAGCGATCAGAAACCTAGCACAGATACGCAGTATTTT
TRBJ2-1 - TRBV6-2/TRBV6-3 TRBD1 CASSGTGGYNEQFF TGTGCCAGCAGTGGGACAGGGGGTTACAATGAGCAGTTCTTC
TRBJ1-6 - TRBV6-5 - CASSSSATANSPLHF TGTGCCAGCAGTTCCTCCGCTACAGCAAATTCACCCCTCCACTTT
TRBJ1-4 - TRBV5-4 - CASSFWNSNEKLFF TGTGCCAGCAGCTTCTGGAACAGTAACGAAAAACTGTTTTTT
TRBJ2-3 - TRBV19 - CASSTPGRAGDTQYF TGTGCCAGTAGTACCCCAGGCAGGGCTGGAGATACGCAGTATTTT
TRBJ1-5 - TRBV7-9 - CASSLGEGQPQHF TGTGCCAGCAGCTTAGGGGAGGGTCAGCCCCAGCATTTT
TRBJ1-1 once TRBV18 TRBD1 CASSETGGTNTEAFF TGTGCCAGCTCAGAGACAGGGGGAACGAACACTGAAGCTTTCTTT
TRBJ2-7 - TRBV28 - CASSLSAYEQYF TGTGCCAGCAGCCTTTCAGCCTACGAGCAGTACTTC
TRBJ2-1 - TRBV18 - CASSPFGRGYEQFF TGTGCCAGCTCACCATTCGGCAGGGGCTATGAGCAGTTCTTC
TRBJ2-5 - TRBV3-1/TRBV3-2 - CASSQLQETQYF TGTGCCAGCAGCCAACTCCAAGAGACCCAGTACTTC
TRBJ1-2 - TRBV7-9 TRBD1 CASSSSIGQVYGYTF TGTGCCAGCAGCTCCTCCATCGGACAGGTCTATGGCTACACCTTC
TRBJ1-5 - TRBV28 TRBD1 CASSPRWDSMSQPQHF TGTGCCAGCAGCCCCCGGTGGGACAGTATGAGTCAGCCCCAGCATTTT